This T cell receptor beta chain appears in the sequencing data of a study of blood T cell repertoires in COVID-19. Study context: Recovered status in Cohort 3 required two negative PCRs, clearance, or symptom resolution. Material from acute and convalescent COVID-19 was sourced from the United States, Italy and Spain. PBMCs, B-cell-depleted T cells, or T cells were the source of the cDNA or gDNA that made up the material.

Here immunoSEQ multiplex PCR was the method, and the copy in TCRdb shows in-frame clones only, minus some. The table includes 350,000 to 450,000 clones, 70% to 90% detected once. The germline V and J ends were trimmed by 3 bases and 0 bases, with 12 bases remaining between them. In germline, CDR1 is DFQATT, CDR2 SNEGSKA (reference sequence). This CDR3 comprises 15 residues. The study assigned cohorts using participant-reported clinical history. The rearrangement links TRBV20-1 to TRBJ1-3, with D unresolved. Sequenced material: PBMCs or T cells enriched from blood (not recorded which). This clonotype was sampled from a man between 35 and 55 years old in a cohort exposed to, infected with or recovered from COVID-19 (not recorded which). CDR3 sequence: CSASESGHSGNTIYF. CDR3 DNA: TGCAGTGCTAGTGAATCAGGTCACTCTGGAAACACCATATATTTT.